This T cell receptor (beta chain) was obtained from a study of chemoradiotherapy in HPV16-positive cancers. In germline, CDR1 is SGHRS, CDR2 YFSETQ. The junction had 5 bases not matched to a gene; V was cut back by 0 bases and J by 5 bases. The length of the CDR3 is 15 residues. As regards this clone: Its antigen is currently unknown.

Overall study results and limits: The functional HPV-specific definition rests on just two HPV16-positive patients.

Libraries were prepared by immunoSEQ multiplex PCR; TCRdb keeps only in-frame clonotypes and omits some of them. Of fewer than 4,000 clones listed, approximately 82% are singletons. The rearrangement uses TRBV5-1 and TRBJ2-3, with 8 bases aligning to TRBD1. Here the sequenced sample was tumor tissue, taken from a patient who underwent chemoradiotherapy. The TCR sequence derives from a human donor with HPV-associated anogenital cancer. This CDR3 is CASSLGRTGIDTQYF. The CDR3 DNA sequence: TGCGCCAGCAGCTTGGGGCGGACAGGGATAGATACGCAGTATTTT.